The rows below give T cell receptor beta chains drawn from one sample of a study of T-cell memory formation after mild COVID-19. TCRdb called the 5' RACE reads again in MiXCR, with one record for every CDR3 protein. The data contain over 250,000 distinct CDR3 sequences, approximately 16% of them singletons. Specimen: PBMCs or a T cell subset sorted from them (not recorded which). The receptors derive from a young man who had mild COVID-19 (a few samples of this study predate the infection). Cell type and time point are not known. Both conserved end residues are part of each CDR3. D genes are given only for firm matches. Clone size is given for some rows only: seen once, a few or many times, or a class if the clone is expanded.

>TRBV5-1|TRBD1|.|TRBJ2-1
CASRGQGADEQFF
TGCGCCAGCAGGGGACAGGGGGCTGATGAGCAGTTCTTC
>TRBV6-2/TRBV6-3|TRBD1|.|TRBJ2-1
CASNPGQGVRGEQFF
TGTGCCAGCAACCCGGGACAGGGGGTTCGAGGTGAGCAGTTCTTC
>TRBV12-3/TRBV12-4|TRBD1|.|TRBJ2-1
CASSSTGTGDGNEQFF
TGTGCCAGCAGTTCAACCGGGACAGGGGATGGGAATGAGCAGTTCTTC
>TRBV5-1|.|many|TRBJ2-3
CASSPVSSTDTQYF
TGCGCCAGCAGTCCAGTTTCTAGCACAGATACGCAGTATTTT
>TRBV30|.|.|TRBJ2-7
CAWRGAYEQYF
TGTGCCTGGAGGGGCGCCTACGAGCAGTACTTC
>TRBV6-5|.|few|TRBJ1-1
CASSYGIRVNTEAFF
TGTGCCAGCAGTTACGGGATCAGGGTGAACACTGAAGCTTTCTTT
>TRBV7-2|.|.|TRBJ1-6
CASRVWTDYSPLHF
TGTGCCAGCAGAGTCTGGACAGACTATTCACCCCTCCACTTT
>TRBV7-9|.|few|TRBJ1-3
CASSLEGSSGNTIYF
TGTGCCAGCAGCTTGGAGGGAAGCTCTGGAAACACCATATATTTT
>TRBV28|TRBD2|.|TRBJ2-5
CASGTSGGNQETQYF
TGTGCCAGCGGAACTAGCGGGGGGAACCAAGAGACCCAGTACTTC
>TRBV7-6|TRBD2|.|TRBJ2-5
CASSLMASTSGGIETQYF
TGTGCCAGCAGCTTAATGGCTTCGACTAGCGGGGGGATAGAGACCCAGTACTTC
>TRBV30|.|few|TRBJ2-5
CAWRDSRETQYF
TGTGCCTGGAGGGACAGTCGTGAGACCCAGTACTTC
>TRBV29-1|.|few|TRBJ1-1
CSVEEGSTEAFF
TGCAGCGTTGAGGAGGGAAGCACTGAAGCTTTCTTT
>TRBV6-2/TRBV6-3|TRBD2|.|TRBJ2-1
CASSYGGGGNEQFF
TGTGCCAGCAGTTACGGCGGGGGGGGCAATGAGCAGTTCTTC
>TRBV20-1|.|few|TRBJ2-5
CSARDRLSQETQYF
TGCAGTGCTAGAGATAGACTAAGCCAAGAGACCCAGTACTTC
>TRBV6-2/TRBV6-3|TRBD2|.|TRBJ2-3
CASSPAGDRSDTQYF
TGTGCCAGCAGCCCAGCGGGAGACAGGTCAGATACGCAGTATTTT
>TRBV5-1|.|.|TRBJ2-7
CASSLSTVEAYEQYF
TGCGCCAGCAGCTTGAGTACCGTTGAGGCATACGAGCAGTACTTC
>TRBV21-1|.|few|TRBJ2-2
CASQRTAHTGELFF
TGTGCCAGCCAAAGGACAGCCCACACCGGGGAGCTGTTTTTT
>TRBV29-1|.|few|TRBJ2-1
CSAGGGEQFF
TGCAGCGCAGGTGGGGGTGAGCAGTTCTTC
>TRBV5-1|.|many|TRBJ2-3
CASSSGFTDTQYF
TGCGCCAGCAGCTCGGGGTTCACAGATACGCAGTATTTT
>TRBV11-2|.|.|TRBJ1-3
CASSLERVPYSGNTIYF
TGTGCCAGCAGCTTAGAAAGAGTACCCTACTCTGGAAACACCATATATTTT
>TRBV3-1|.|many|TRBJ1-1
CASSPGFGFNTEAFF
TGTGCCAGCAGCCCTGGATTTGGATTTAACACTGAAGCTTTCTTT
>TRBV6-5|.|few|TRBJ2-1
CASSYSMLGAAYNEQFF
TGTGCCAGCAGTTACTCGATGTTGGGGGCGGCGTACAATGAGCAGTTCTTC
>TRBV5-1|.|many|TRBJ2-5
CASSLAGALSRRGETQYF
TGCGCCAGCAGCTTGGCCGGGGCGCTGTCGCGAAGAGGGGAGACCCAGTACTTC
>TRBV11-2|TRBD1|few|TRBJ2-2
CASSLPGTGDTGELFF
TGTGCCAGCAGCTTACCCGGGACAGGGGACACCGGGGAGCTGTTTTTT
>TRBV29-1|TRBD1|few|TRBJ1-5
CSVRQGEHQPQHF
TGCAGCGTCAGACAGGGAGAGCATCAGCCCCAGCATTTT
>TRBV20-1|TRBD2|.|TRBJ2-1
CSAPPGTSILGEQFF
TGCAGTGCTCCCCCCGGGACTAGCATCCTCGGTGAGCAGTTCTTC
>TRBV12-3/TRBV12-4|.|many|TRBJ2-3
CASSPGFWAPSDTQYF
TGTGCCAGCAGTCCCGGCTTCTGGGCTCCCTCAGATACGCAGTATTTT
>TRBV7-2|TRBD2|.|TRBJ2-5
CASSFGGAEGTQYF
TGTGCCAGCAGCTTCGGGGGGGCCGAGGGGACCCAGTACTTC
>TRBV6-5|.|.|TRBJ1-1
CASSYQMDTEAFF
TGTGCCAGCAGTTATCAAATGGACACTGAAGCTTTCTTT
>TRBV7-2|.|many|TRBJ2-1
CASSPSRQINEQFF
TGTGCCAGCAGCCCAAGCAGGCAGATCAATGAGCAGTTCTTC
>TRBV7-2|TRBD2|few|TRBJ2-1
CASSKTGLAGGHEQFF
TGTGCCAGCAGCAAGACGGGACTAGCGGGGGGTCATGAGCAGTTCTTC
>TRBV15|.|.|TRBJ1-4
CATSRGGSTNEKLFF
TGTGCCACCAGCAGAGGAGGGTCAACTAATGAAAAACTGTTTTTT
>TRBV2|TRBD1|few|TRBJ2-4
CASSPGQGGHIQYF
TGTGCCAGCAGCCCGGGACAGGGAGGGCACATTCAGTACTTC
>TRBV6-1|TRBD1|.|TRBJ2-2
CASSVPVTGTGELFF
TGTGCCAGCAGTGTTCCGGTGACAGGGACCGGGGAGCTGTTTTTT
>TRBV6-5|TRBD1|few|TRBJ2-7
CASSLTGGGYEQYF
TGTGCCAGCAGTTTGACAGGGGGAGGCTACGAGCAGTACTTC
>TRBV9|.|few|TRBJ2-3
CASSVVGRGEDTQYF
TGTGCCAGCAGCGTAGTTGGCAGGGGTGAAGATACGCAGTATTTT
>TRBV12-3/TRBV12-4|.|.|TRBJ1-2
CASSLKQGSYGYTF
TGTGCCAGCAGCCTCAAACAGGGATCCTATGGCTACACCTTC
>TRBV12-3/TRBV12-4|TRBD1|few|TRBJ1-2
CASTPEGALGYTF
TGTGCCAGCACCCCTGAGGGGGCGCTGGGCTACACCTTC
>TRBV19|.|.|TRBJ1-4
CASSSDSGEKLFF
TGTGCCAGTAGTTCGGACAGCGGCGAAAAACTGTTTTTT
>TRBV20-1|TRBD2|few|TRBJ2-5
CSARVPSGGRETQYF
TGCAGTGCTAGAGTTCCTAGCGGGGGTAGAGAGACCCAGTACTTC
>TRBV7-2|.|many|TRBJ1-2
CASSPGAESRGYTF
TGTGCCAGCAGCCCCGGGGCTGAAAGTCGGGGCTACACCTTC
>TRBV12-3/TRBV12-4|.|few|TRBJ2-2
CASSLAPLDGTGELFF
TGTGCCAGCAGTTTAGCCCCACTAGACGGAACCGGGGAGCTGTTTTTT
>TRBV20-1|TRBD1|few|TRBJ1-6
CSATRTGRNSPLHF
TGCAGTGCCACGCGGACAGGGAGGAATTCACCCCTCCACTTT
>TRBV7-9|.|few|TRBJ2-3
CASSSTRQDTDTQYF
TGTGCCAGCAGCTCGACCCGACAGGACACAGATACGCAGTATTTT
>TRBV18|TRBD1|.|TRBJ1-6
CASSETGQGGSPLHF
TGTGCCAGCTCCGAAACGGGACAGGGAGGATCACCCCTCCACTTT
>TRBV5-1|.|few|TRBJ2-4
CASSFSTVPKNIQYF
TGCGCCAGCAGCTTCTCTACAGTACCCAAAAACATTCAGTACTTC
>TRBV7-2|.|.|TRBJ2-1
CASSLARVMSSYNEQFF
TGTGCCAGCAGCTTAGCGCGGGTTATGAGCTCCTACAATGAGCAGTTCTTC
>TRBV10-3|TRBD1|.|TRBJ1-1
CAMGTGATEAFF
TGTGCCATGGGAACAGGGGCCACTGAAGCTTTCTTT
>TRBV6-2/TRBV6-3|.|few|TRBJ1-1
CASSPFRNTEAFF
TGTGCCAGCAGCCCGTTTCGGAACACTGAAGCTTTCTTT
>TRBV4-2|.|many|TRBJ2-3
CASSQDRGLVDTQYF
TGTGCCAGCAGCCAAGATCGAGGGTTGGTGGATACGCAGTATTTT
>TRBV5-5|TRBD1|many|TRBJ1-5
CASSQRDRGFQPQHF
TGTGCCAGCAGCCAGAGGGACAGGGGATTTCAGCCCCAGCATTTT
>TRBV10-2|.|.|TRBJ2-3
CASSVATLTDTQYF
TGCGCCAGCAGTGTCGCAACTCTCACAGATACGCAGTATTTT
>TRBV4-3|TRBD2|many|TRBJ2-3
CASGTSGNTQYF
TGCGCCAGCGGGACTAGCGGGAATACGCAGTATTTT